The rows below give T cell receptor beta chains drawn from one sample of a study of cytomegalovirus exposure and HLA in healthy donors. The table came from immunoSEQ multiplex PCR; TCRdb's copy has only in-frame clones and leaves some out. The data show about 200,000 clones, approximately 86% seen once. The source material was PBMCs. The receptors here all came from a woman aged 25 to 39 in good health and CMV-seronegative. Both conserved end residues are part of each CDR3. D genes are given only for firm matches. For some rows the clone size is stated as once, few or many, or as a class when expanded; others skip it.

V	size	J	D	DNA	CDR3
TRBV7-2	NA	TRBJ2-1	NA	TGTGCCAGCAGCTTAGATAGGAGGCCCTACAATGAGCAGTTCTTC	CASSLDRRPYNEQFF
TRBV11-3	once	TRBJ2-1	NA	TGTGCCAGCAGCTTAGAGGCTAGTTACAATGAGCAGTTCTTC	CASSLEASYNEQFF
TRBV29-1	NA	TRBJ2-7	TRBD2	TGCAGCGTCGTAGCGGGAGTTTACGAGCAGTACTTC	CSVVAGVYEQYF
TRBV13	NA	TRBJ1-2	NA	TGTGCCAGCAGCTTAGATGGGCCCTATGGCTACACCTTC	CASSLDGPYGYTF
TRBV6-6	NA	TRBJ1-1	NA	TGTGCCAGCAGTTACCTCGTGTCGGGGTCTGAAGCTTTCTTT	CASSYLVSGSEAFF
TRBV5-8	NA	TRBJ2-1	TRBD2	TGTGCCAGCGAGAAATCCTCTAGCGGGAGGCCGTACAATGAGCAGTTCTTC	CASEKSSSGRPYNEQFF
TRBV27	NA	TRBJ2-1	TRBD2	TGTGCCAGCAGTTTGGACGTAGCGGGAGTGAAATCCAATGAGCAGTTCTTC	CASSLDVAGVKSNEQFF
TRBV9	once	TRBJ2-1	NA	TGTGCCAGCAGCCCCCTTTTCAATGCGGGGTACAATGAGCAGTTCTTC	CASSPLFNAGYNEQFF
TRBV2	NA	TRBJ1-1	NA	TGTGCCAGCAGTGTCACAGGGAACACTGAAGCTTTCTTT	CASSVTGNTEAFF
TRBV28	few	TRBJ1-4	NA	TGTGCCAGCAGTTCTATGAACCCCGAGGCAGGGAACGAAAAACTGTTTTTT	CASSSMNPEAGNEKLFF
TRBV6-5	NA	TRBJ2-7	NA	TGTGCCAGCAGTTACGGGAGTGTCTACGAGCAGTACTTC	CASSYGSVYEQYF
TRBV27	NA	TRBJ2-3	TRBD1	TGTGCCAGCAGTTTGAGACAGGGAAACGCAGATACGCAGTATTTT	CASSLRQGNADTQYF
TRBV6-1	NA	TRBJ1-1	TRBD1	TGTGCCAACGGACAGGGGGCTATCGACACTGAAGCTTTCTTT	CANGQGAIDTEAFF
TRBV18	NA	TRBJ1-2	NA	TGTGCCAGCTCACCACTGGGCAGCTCCAACTATGGCTACACCTTC	CASSPLGSSNYGYTF
TRBV9	NA	TRBJ2-1	NA	TGTGCCAGCAGCGTAGGGGCAGGGCGTTACTACAATGAGCAGTTCTTC	CASSVGAGRYYNEQFF
TRBV4-1	NA	TRBJ2-2	TRBD2	TGCGCCAGCAGCCAAGTCTTGGCTAGCGGGAGGACTGGGGAGCTGTTTTTT	CASSQVLASGRTGELFF
TRBV28	NA	TRBJ1-2	TRBD1	TGTGCCAGCAGCCCGGCGGGACAGGGGGCCTCCGACTATGGCTACACCTTC	CASSPAGQGASDYGYTF
TRBV7-9	NA	TRBJ1-5	NA	TGTGCCAGCAGCCCTAGGGGTAGCAATCAGCCCCAGCATTTT	CASSPRGSNQPQHF
TRBV27	few	TRBJ1-2	NA	TGTGCCAGCAGTTTACGCGGGGACTCCCAGTACTTTAACTATGGCTACACCTTC	CASSLRGDSQYFNYGYTF
TRBV7-8	few	TRBJ2-3	NA	TGTGCCAGCAGCGCCTGGGGGGGGCCCGAAGCAGATACGCAGTATTTT	CASSAWGGPEADTQYF
TRBV27	NA	TRBJ2-7	TRBD2	TGTGCCAGCAGTCCCTCGGGCGGGAGGACACGAGGTCCGTACTTC	CASSPSGGRTRGPYF
TRBV2	NA	TRBJ1-2	NA	TGTGCCAGCACAGGGTCGCAGGGTGGTGGCTACACCTTC	CASTGSQGGGYTF
TRBV9	NA	TRBJ2-1	NA	TGTGCCAGCAGCGTAGCCAGCGGCCTCTCCTACAATGAGCAGTTCTTC	CASSVASGLSYNEQFF
TRBV30	NA	TRBJ2-3	TRBD2	TGTGCCTGGAGTAGGACTAGCGGGGGGCTGTTCTTCACAGATACGCAGTATTTT	CAWSRTSGGLFFTDTQYF
TRBV11-3	NA	TRBJ2-7	NA	TGTGCCAGCAGCGGCACAACCTACGAGCAGTACTTC	CASSGTTYEQYF
TRBV19	NA	TRBJ2-6	TRBD1	TGTGCCAGTAGTATTTGGACAGGGCCCTCTGGGGCCAACGTCCTGACTTTC	CASSIWTGPSGANVLTF
TRBV15	once	TRBJ1-1	TRBD1	TGTGCCACCAGCAGAGAGGACAGGGGTGAAGCTTTCTTT	CATSREDRGEAFF
TRBV27	NA	TRBJ2-7	TRBD1	TGTGCCAGCAGTAGGAGACAGGGGGCGCGGTACGAGCAGTACTTC	CASSRRQGARYEQYF
TRBV2	NA	TRBJ2-5	NA	TGTGCCAGCAGGACTATACAAGAGACCCAGTACTTC	CASRTIQETQYF
TRBV7-6	NA	TRBJ2-7	NA	TGTGCCAGCAGCTTAGGTCCGGGACTCAAGTACGAGCAGTACTTC	CASSLGPGLKYEQYF
TRBV10-3	NA	TRBJ2-5	NA	TGTGCCATCAGTGAGTCCCCAGATCAAGAGACCCAGTACTTC	CAISESPDQETQYF
TRBV14	NA	TRBJ1-4	TRBD1	TGTGCCAGCAGCCATCTCTCGGGGGACAGAAATGAAAAACTGTTTTTT	CASSHLSGDRNEKLFF
TRBV18	NA	TRBJ2-1	TRBD2	TGTGCCAGCTCATCCTTGGCGGGAGTTAGCTACAATGAGCAGTTCTTC	CASSSLAGVSYNEQFF
TRBV19	once	TRBJ2-7	TRBD1	TGTGCCAGTAGCCCAACAGGGGTTGGGGCCTACGAGCAGTACTTC	CASSPTGVGAYEQYF
TRBV4-1	NA	TRBJ2-1	TRBD2	TGCGCCAGCAGCCTCGGGACTAGCGGGGATAAGAATGAGCAGTTCTTC	CASSLGTSGDKNEQFF
TRBV5-1	NA	TRBJ2-5	NA	TGCGCCAGCAGTGGTGGGGCGGGGGAGACCCAGTACTTC	CASSGGAGETQYF